This T cell receptor (beta chain) was sequenced in a study of T cells in narcolepsy. As for the study in general: Healthy controls were enrolled alongside patients with narcolepsy type 1 or type 2.

Sequenced by immunoSEQ multiplex PCR; TCRdb stores in-frame clones only, minus some. The sample has about 34,000 clones, 82% seen once; the top ten hold roughly 2.5%. The CDR3 contains 19 residues. The germline V gene has CDR1 GTSNPN and CDR2 SVGIG (reference sequence). After removal of 1 base from V and 1 base from J, the junction contained 16 bases not matched to a gene. The sequence was collected from a human donor with narcolepsy. The sample was CD45RA- memory CD4+ T cells from PBMCs. The chain carries TRBV30 and TRBJ1-5, with TRBD1 matching 7 bases. CDR3 in DNA: TGTGCCTGGAGTGCCGCGACAGGGTTTAGCCTTTTGAGCAATCAGCCCCAGCATTTT. Protein sequence: CAWSAATGFSLLSNQPQHF.